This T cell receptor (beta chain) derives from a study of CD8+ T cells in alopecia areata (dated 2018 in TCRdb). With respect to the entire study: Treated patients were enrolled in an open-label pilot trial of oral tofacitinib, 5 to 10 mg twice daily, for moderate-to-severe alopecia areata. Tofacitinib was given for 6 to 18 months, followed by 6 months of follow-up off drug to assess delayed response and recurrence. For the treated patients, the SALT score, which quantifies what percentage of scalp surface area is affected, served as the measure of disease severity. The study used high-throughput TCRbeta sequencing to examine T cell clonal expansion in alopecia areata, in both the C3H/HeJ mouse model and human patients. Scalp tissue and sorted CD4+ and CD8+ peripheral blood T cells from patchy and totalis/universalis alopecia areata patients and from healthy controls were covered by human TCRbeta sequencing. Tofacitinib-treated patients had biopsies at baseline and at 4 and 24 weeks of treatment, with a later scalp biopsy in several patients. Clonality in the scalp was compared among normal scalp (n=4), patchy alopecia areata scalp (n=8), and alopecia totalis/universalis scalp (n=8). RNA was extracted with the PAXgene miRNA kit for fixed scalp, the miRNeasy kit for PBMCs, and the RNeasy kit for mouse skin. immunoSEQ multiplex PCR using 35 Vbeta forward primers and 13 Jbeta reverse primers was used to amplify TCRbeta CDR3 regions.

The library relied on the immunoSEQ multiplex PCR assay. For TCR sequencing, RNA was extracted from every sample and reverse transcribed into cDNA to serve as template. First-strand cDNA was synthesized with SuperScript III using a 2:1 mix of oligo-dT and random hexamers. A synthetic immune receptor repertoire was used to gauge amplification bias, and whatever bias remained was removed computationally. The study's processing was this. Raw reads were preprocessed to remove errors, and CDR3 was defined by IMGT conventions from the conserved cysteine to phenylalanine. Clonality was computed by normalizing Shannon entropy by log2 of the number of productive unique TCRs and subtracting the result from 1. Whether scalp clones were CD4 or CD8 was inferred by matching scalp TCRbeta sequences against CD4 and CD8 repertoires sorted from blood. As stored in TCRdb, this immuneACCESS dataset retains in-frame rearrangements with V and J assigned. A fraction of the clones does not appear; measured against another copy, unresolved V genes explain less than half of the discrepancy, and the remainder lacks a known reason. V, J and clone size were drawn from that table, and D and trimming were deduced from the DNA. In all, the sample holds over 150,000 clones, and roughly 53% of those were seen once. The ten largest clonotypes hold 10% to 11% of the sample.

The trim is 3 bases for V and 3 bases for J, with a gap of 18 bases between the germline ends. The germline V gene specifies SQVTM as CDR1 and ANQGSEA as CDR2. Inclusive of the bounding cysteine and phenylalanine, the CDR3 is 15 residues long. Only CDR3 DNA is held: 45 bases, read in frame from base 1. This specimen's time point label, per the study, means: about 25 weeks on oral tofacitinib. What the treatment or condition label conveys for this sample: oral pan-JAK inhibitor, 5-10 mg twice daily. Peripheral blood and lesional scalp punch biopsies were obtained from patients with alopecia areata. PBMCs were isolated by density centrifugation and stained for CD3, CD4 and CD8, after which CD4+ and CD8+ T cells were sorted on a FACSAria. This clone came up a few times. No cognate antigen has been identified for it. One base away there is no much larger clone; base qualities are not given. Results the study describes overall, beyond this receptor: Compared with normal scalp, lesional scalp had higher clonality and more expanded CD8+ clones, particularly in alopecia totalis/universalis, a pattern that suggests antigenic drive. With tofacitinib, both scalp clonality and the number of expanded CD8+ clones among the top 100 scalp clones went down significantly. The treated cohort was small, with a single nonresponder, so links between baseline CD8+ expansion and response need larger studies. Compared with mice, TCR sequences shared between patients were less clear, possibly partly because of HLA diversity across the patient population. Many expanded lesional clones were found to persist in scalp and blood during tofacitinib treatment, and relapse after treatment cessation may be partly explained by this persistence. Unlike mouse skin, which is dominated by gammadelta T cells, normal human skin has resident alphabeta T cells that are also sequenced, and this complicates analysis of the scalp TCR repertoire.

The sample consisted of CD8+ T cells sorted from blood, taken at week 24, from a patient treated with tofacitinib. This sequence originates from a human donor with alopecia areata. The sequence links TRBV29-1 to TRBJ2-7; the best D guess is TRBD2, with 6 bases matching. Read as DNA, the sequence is TGCAGCGTTGAGGTCGGGGGAGGTAAAAACTACGAGCAGTACTTC. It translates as CSVEVGGGKNYEQYF.